The clone carrying this T cell receptor beta chain was counted many times. A constant-region primer served to make TCR beta cDNA from about 0.5 ug total RNA. Sequencing libraries for TCR beta derived from three nested multiplex PCR rounds that used slightly modified ARM-PCR. Researchers ran the first two PCR rounds for ten to eleven cycles each with TRBV1-TRBV30 forward primers and a C-beta reverse primer. TCRdb fed the multiplex PCR reads into MiXCR, producing one record per CDR3 protein. The repertoire holds some 180,000 distinct CDR3 sequences, with around 60% as singletons. Germline DNA was also extracted, while the blood RNA originated from unsorted whole blood. The record originates from a study of tumor-infiltrating lymphocytes in primary liver carcinoma. The CDR3 covers 12 residues. Germline V gene data show CDR1 as SQVTM and CDR2 as ANQGSEA. V was pared by 4 bases and J by 4 bases, with 9 bases between.

The sequenced material came from peripheral blood. The rearrangement uses TRBV29-1 and TRBJ2-3, with unresolved D. This clonotype was obtained from a man aged 35-49 years with primary liver carcinoma and hepatitis B virus infection. The CDR3 here is CSVGVIADTQYF. The CDR3 DNA follows: TGCAGCGTTGGGGTTATCGCAGATACGCAGTATTTT.